This is a list of T cell receptor beta chains from one sample in a study of blood T cell repertoires in COVID-19. This table comes from immunoSEQ multiplex PCR, and its TCRdb copy is limited to in-frame clones, with some not included. The profile covers approximately 190,000 clones, with just under 85% appearing a single time and about 5.1% taken by the ten largest. Sequencing was done on a sample of peripheral blood. Receptor source: a woman in her 70s with active or convalescent COVID-19. Each CDR3 is given with its conserved first and last residue. A D gene is named only where the DNA matches it firmly. The size entry is marked missing in some rows and otherwise reads once, few, many or a size class.

J gene,clone size,D gene,V gene,CDR3 length,CDR3 protein,CDR3 DNA
TRBJ2-1,.,TRBD2,TRBV3-1/TRBV3-2,16,CASSQAGTSGYNEQFF,TGTGCCAGCAGCCAAGCGGGGACTAGCGGATACAATGAGCAGTTCTTC
TRBJ1-5,.,TRBD1,TRBV10-3,14,CAISPGQGNQPQHF,TGTGCCATCAGTCCTGGACAGGGTAATCAGCCCCAGCATTTT
TRBJ2-1,.,TRBD2,TRBV2,11,CASIAGVEQFF,TGTGCCAGCATAGCGGGAGTTGAGCAGTTCTTC
TRBJ2-1,once,TRBD2,TRBV19,15,CASSQGLAGNNEQFF,TGTGCCAGTAGTCAGGGACTAGCGGGGAACAATGAGCAGTTCTTC
TRBJ2-7,.,.,TRBV19,14,CASSIGTSRGEQYF,TGTGCCAGTAGTATAGGCACATCAAGAGGCGAGCAGTACTTC
TRBJ1-2,few,.,TRBV19,15,CASSIARSLGDGYTF,TGTGCCAGTAGTATAGCCCGGTCTTTAGGGGATGGCTACACCTTC
TRBJ1-4,.,TRBD1,TRBV5-1,14,CASSLDRPREKLFF,TGCGCCAGCAGCCTGGACAGGCCGAGGGAAAAACTGTTTTTT
TRBJ2-2,few,.,TRBV5-1,14,CAITDSGYPGELFF,TGCGCCATTACCGACAGCGGGTATCCCGGGGAGCTGTTTTTT
TRBJ2-1,.,TRBD2,TRBV7-3,18,CASSLSTSGRAGSNEQFF,TGTGCCAGCAGCTTATCTACTAGCGGGAGGGCAGGATCCAATGAGCAGTTCTTC
TRBJ2-5,.,.,TRBV5-4,17,CASSRQASGRGGETQYF,TGTGCCAGCAGCCGTCAAGCCAGCGGTAGGGGAGGAGAGACCCAGTACTTC
TRBJ1-6,.,.,TRBV6-5,14,CASSPTAFYSPLHF,TGTGCCAGCAGCCCGACAGCGTTTTATTCACCCCTCCACTTT
TRBJ1-2,.,TRBD1,TRBV12-3/TRBV12-4,13,CASSRTGGGGYTF,TGTGCCAGCAGTCGGACAGGGGGCGGTGGCTACACCTTC
TRBJ2-1,.,TRBD2,TRBV5-4,17,CASSLELAGGRRHEQFF,TGTGCCAGCAGCTTGGAACTAGCGGGAGGAAGACGGCATGAGCAGTTCTTC
TRBJ2-1,.,.,TRBV9,15,CASSVGGAGDNEQFF,TGTGCCAGCAGCGTAGGTGGGGCCGGAGACAATGAGCAGTTCTTC
TRBJ2-1,.,TRBD1,TRBV5-1,14,CASSLGQGIGEQFF,TGCGCCAGCAGCTTGGGACAGGGAATCGGTGAGCAGTTCTTC
TRBJ1-1,few,.,TRBV5-1,15,CASSLEIGPGQQAFF,TGCGCCAGCAGCTTGGAAATTGGACCGGGACAACAAGCTTTCTTT
TRBJ2-7,once,TRBD1,TRBV19,14,CASSIRGQGIGQYF,TGTGCCAGTAGTATACGGGGACAGGGGATCGGGCAGTACTTC
TRBJ2-7,.,TRBD2,TRBV27,14,CASSWAGGPYEQYF,TGTGCCAGCAGTTGGGCGGGAGGCCCTTACGAGCAGTACTTC
TRBJ2-3,.,TRBD2,TRBV5-6,16,CASSLRLAGAADTQYF,TGTGCCAGCAGCTTGCGGCTAGCGGGAGCCGCAGATACGCAGTATTTT
TRBJ1-6,.,TRBD1,TRBV15,15,CATSRGGTDNSPLHF,TGTGCCACCAGCAGAGGAGGGACAGATAATTCACCCCTCCACTTT
TRBJ1-1,once,.,TRBV5-3,16,CARRSPGGILNTEAFF,TGTGCCAGACGGTCACCCGGAGGCATTTTGAACACTGAAGCTTTCTTT
TRBJ1-5,few,.,TRBV4-1,15,CASSQPGRDNQPQHF,TGCGCCAGCAGCCAACCTGGACGGGACAATCAGCCCCAGCATTTT
TRBJ2-3,.,TRBD2,TRBV6-6,14,CASSYGLAGGWQYF,TGTGCCAGCAGTTACGGACTAGCGGGAGGGTGGCAGTATTTT
TRBJ1-3,.,.,TRBV9,18,CASSVQAGTANAGNTIYF,TGTGCCAGCAGCGTACAGGCAGGGACTGCTAACGCTGGAAACACCATATATTTT
TRBJ2-7,.,TRBD1,TRBV9,17,CASSVPPGQGRMNEQYF,TGTGCCAGCAGCGTACCCCCGGGACAGGGGCGTATGAACGAGCAGTACTTC
TRBJ2-2,.,TRBD2,TRBV5-4,15,CASSKAGDNTGELFF,TGTGCCAGCAGTAAGGCGGGGGACAACACCGGGGAGCTGTTTTTT
TRBJ2-2,.,.,TRBV10-3,13,CAIEGRNTGELFF,TGTGCCATCGAGGGAAGGAACACCGGGGAGCTGTTTTTT
TRBJ2-3,.,TRBD2,TRBV7-9,17,CASSLGLAGANTDTQYF,TGTGCCAGCAGCTTAGGACTAGCGGGAGCAAACACAGATACGCAGTATTTT
TRBJ2-4,.,TRBD2,TRBV18,18,CASSPGLAGSVTKNIQYF,TGTGCCAGCTCACCAGGACTAGCGGGGAGCGTGACCAAAAACATTCAGTACTTC
TRBJ2-3,.,.,TRBV9,16,CASSVVRRPGTDTQYF,TGTGCCAGCAGCGTAGTTAGGAGGCCGGGTACAGATACGCAGTATTTT
TRBJ1-3,.,.,TRBV7-2,14,CASSRRSSGNTIYF,TGTGCCAGCAGTAGACGGAGCTCTGGAAACACCATATATTTT
TRBJ2-7,.,.,TRBV7-3,15,CASSSGGRTEYEQYF,TGTGCCAGCAGCTCGGGGGGTAGGACAGAATACGAGCAGTACTTC
TRBJ2-6,.,TRBD1,TRBV5-1,18,CASSLAGTGSSGANVLTF,TGCGCCAGCAGCTTGGCCGGGACAGGGTCGTCTGGGGCCAACGTCCTGACTTTC
TRBJ1-2,.,TRBD1,TRBV7-3,15,CASSLAATTGSGYTF,TGTGCCAGCAGCTTAGCCGCAACGACAGGGAGTGGCTACACCTTC
TRBJ2-1,.,.,TRBV12-3/TRBV12-4,12,CASSSDRSEQFF,TGTGCCAGCAGTTCAGACAGGAGTGAGCAGTTCTTC
TRBJ1-1,.,.,TRBV10-3,14,CAQNRPRQGTEAFF,TGTGCCCAAAATCGGCCAAGGCAGGGCACTGAAGCTTTCTTT
TRBJ1-2,.,.,TRBV19,17,CASSIGQELYNPGGYTF,TGTGCCAGTAGTATAGGACAGGAACTTTACAACCCGGGAGGCTACACCTTC
TRBJ2-3,.,.,TRBV19,15,CASSIDWGQTDTQYF,TGTGCCAGTAGTATTGATTGGGGGCAGACAGATACGCAGTATTTT
TRBJ2-2,.,.,TRBV24-1,13,CATSQGGNGELFF,TGTGCCACCAGTCAGGGCGGGAACGGGGAGCTGTTTTTT
TRBJ2-2,.,.,TRBV6-5,12,CASSIGVGELFF,TGTGCCAGCAGTATCGGAGTCGGGGAGCTGTTTTTT
TRBJ1-1,few,TRBD1,TRBV18,12,CASSLDREGAFF,TGTGCCAGCTCTCTCGACAGGGAAGGAGCTTTCTTT
TRBJ1-1,once,TRBD1,TRBV5-6,14,CASTRQGSPTEAFF,TGTGCCAGCACCCGACAGGGCTCCCCCACTGAAGCTTTCTTT
TRBJ1-6,once,.,TRBV6-6,12,CASSLSDSPLHF,TGTGCCAGCAGTTTATCGGATTCACCCCTCCACTTT
TRBJ2-2,few,TRBD2,TRBV6-1,18,CASSENPGLAGGGGELFF,TGTGCCAGCAGTGAAAACCCGGGACTAGCGGGAGGTGGCGGGGAGCTGTTTTTT
TRBJ2-7,once,TRBD2,TRBV4-1,16,CASSQTSGRAQYEQYF,TGCGCCAGCAGCCAGACTAGCGGGAGGGCCCAATACGAGCAGTACTTC
TRBJ1-3,.,.,TRBV28,16,CASSSEGEPPGNTIYF,TGTGCCAGCAGTTCCGAGGGGGAACCACCTGGAAACACCATATATTTT
TRBJ2-1,.,TRBD2,TRBV29-1,15,CSVEGVSGRINEQFF,TGCAGCGTTGAAGGTGTTAGCGGGAGGATCAATGAGCAGTTCTTC
TRBJ2-3,.,TRBD2,TRBV7-8,17,CASLAKVGTSGRDTQYF,TGTGCCAGCCTGGCAAAAGTGGGGACTAGCGGGAGAGATACGCAGTATTTT
TRBJ1-1,.,.,TRBV28,12,CASSLLQGEAFF,TGTGCCAGCAGTTTACTTCAGGGAGAAGCTTTCTTT